This T cell receptor beta chain stems from a study of control samples from healthy donors and cancer patients. By share, this clone ranks as medium-sized. Generated by immunoSEQ multiplex PCR, the TCRdb table keeps only in-frame clones and is missing some. Of about 14,000 clones in the sample, roughly 80% are singletons; the top ten hold roughly 18%. Germline CDR1 and CDR2: KGHDR and SFDVKD. Trimming removed 4 bases at V and 3 bases at J, with 11 bases between. The CDR3 runs to 15 residues. Source material: formalin-fixed, paraffin-embedded tissue. The rearrangement links TRBV24-1 to TRBJ2-2; a possible D gene is TRBD1 (6 bases). The clonotype was recovered from a female donor with lung cancer. The CDR3 spells CATSDQGSDTGELFF. The CDR3 DNA reads TGTGCCACCAGTGACCAGGGGTCAGACACCGGGGAGCTGTTTTTT.